This T cell receptor beta chain was recorded in a study of OX40 agonist ivuxolimab in advanced cancers. Sequencing was performed with immunoSEQ multiplex PCR; in TCRdb, only in-frame clones are kept and a portion is missing. Of more than 10,000 clones in the sample, about 81% are singletons; the top ten hold about 40%. The V gene end was trimmed by 0 bases and the J gene end by 4 bases; junction bases not matched to a gene: 7. The germline V gene has CDR1 MGHRA and CDR2 YSYEKL. The CDR3 loop spans 16 amino acids. This clone is a singleton in its sample. This receptor was taken from an adult with an advanced solid tumor such as melanoma, head and neck, liver or kidney cancer. The J gene is TRBJ1-1, the V gene TRBV4-1; 8 bases line up with TRBD1. The source was CD4+ or CD8+ T cells sorted from blood, collected in a trial of the OX40 agonist ivuxolimab. The CDR3 coding sequence is TGCGCCAGCAGCCAAGACAGGGGGCGGGTTTTCACTGAAGCTTTCTTT. It is translated as CASSQDRGRVFTEAFF.